This T cell receptor (beta chain) was sequenced for a study of T cell repertoires in cytomegalovirus infection. Germline CDR1 MDHEN, CDR2 SYDVKM. The CDR3 length is 15 residues. V trimming: 10 bases; J trimming: 8 bases; junction bases outside the gene matches: 18. This clonotype was detected only a few times. Its antigen is undetermined. From the reads, TCRdb called clonotypes with MiXCR, one entry per CDR3 protein. The sample includes roughly 570,000 distinct CDR3 sequences, around two fifths of them seen just once. Sequenced here: cultured PBMCs, sampled from culture after CMV antigen stimulation. The J gene is TRBJ1-2, the V gene TRBV28; 8 positions agree with TRBD1. This clonotype was sampled from a human donor in good health (CMV status not recorded). Some clones in this sample may be carry-over from other donors' samples. The CDR3 loop reads CAISTLAGQGRGYTF. CDR3 in DNA: TGTGCCATCTCAACCCTCGCCGGACAGGGAAGAGGCTACACCTTC.